The T cell receptor (beta chain) described here comes from a study of B cell selection in AIRE deficiency (dated by TCRdb to between 2018 and 2020). For the wider study: A comparison of TCRbeta repertoires of sorted blood CD4+ conventional T cells and regulatory T cells was made between AIRE-deficient patients and healthy controls. The TCR-sequenced cohort comprised about 5 AIRE-deficient APECED patients and about 5 healthy control donors.

A word on this clone: This clone's antigen is unknown. No much larger clone is present one base from it, and per-base qualities are unavailable.

CD4+CD25hiCD127low/negative cells were sorted as the regulatory T cell population. Control samples were obtained from healthy donors who were not related to the patients. A FACSAria flow cytometer was used to sort the Tconv and Treg cells intended for TCRbeta sequencing. Sorted cells were collected into 5-ml round-bottom polystyrene tubes, and dry cell pellets were frozen at -80°C before sequencing. V is shortened by 6 bases, J by 10 bases, and the region joining them spans 19 bases. In the germline V gene (reference sequence), CDR1 corresponds to MNHEY and CDR2 to SMNVEV. The CDR3 numbers 14 residues from cysteine through phenylalanine. Kept here is only the CDR3 DNA, which spans 42 bases and is read in frame from base 1. Overall study results and their limits: Shared Treg sequences had shorter CDR3s, reflecting a bias toward rearrangements with few non-templated nucleotide insertions. In terms of TCRBV gene usage, CDR3 length and TCR diversity, Tconv and Treg cells from AIRE-deficient patients looked similar to Tconv and Treg cells from healthy donors. Among about 3,700 shared Treg TCRbeta sequences, over 30% were shared exclusively among healthy donors and 9.3% exclusively among patients, which suggests that Treg selection is less efficient in the absence of AIRE. Sequencing covered only TCRbeta chains, and 36.6% of shared healthy-donor Treg sequences were also present in healthy Tconv, possibly due to differing TCRalpha chains. Approximately 30% of the Treg TCRbeta sequences shared among healthy donors turned up in patient Tconv cells, suggesting that Treg-biased clones are diverted into the Tconv compartment.

The immunoSEQ platform was used to sequence the TCRbeta chains. As for the original processing: Roughly 5.7x10^4 distinct TCRbeta sequences from patients and approximately 96,000 from healthy donors were obtained from pooled Treg repertoires. Treg TCRbeta sequences found in two or more individuals were defined as public, and these public Treg TCRbeta sequences were then searched for in Tconv repertoires. Differences between groups were assessed using Mann-Whitney U tests with Bonferroni-Dunn correction in GraphPad Prism 7.03. In TCRdb, the immuneACCESS table is reduced to in-frame sequences with V and J assigned. These tables do not hold every clone; where another copy was compared, an unresolved V gene accounts for under half, and the others remain unexplained. V and J calls and clone size are copied from that table; D and trimming were computed from the DNA. Within this sample are approximately 24,000 clones, with approximately 92% of them counted one time only. The ten largest clones take up around 1.1% of the sample.

Sequenced material: CD4+CD25+ Tregs sorted from PBMCs. The receptor's source is a human donor in good health. This chain is built from TRBV27 and TRBJ2-1; the D gene identity is not certain. In nucleotide form, the sequence is TGTGCCAGCAGCTCGCTGACTGGAACCACCGAGCAGTTCTTC. Translation gives CASSSLTGTTEQFF.